The sequence of this TCR beta chain was determined in a study of control samples from healthy donors and cancer patients (dated by TCRdb to the early 2020s). Via the germline V gene, CDR1 is SGHAT and CDR2 FQNNGV. From the cysteine through the phenylalanine, the CDR3 covers 15 amino acids. Left in the record is the CDR3 DNA by itself, 45 bases read in frame from the first base. Germline trimming amounts to 3 bases on V and 1 base on J, with 1 as the count of junction bases outside the gene matches. The receptor library was made with the immunoSEQ multiplex PCR assay. This is the immuneACCESS table as TCRdb keeps it, with only in-frame sequences that have V and J called. A part of the clones is gone; compared with another copy, unresolved V genes explain less than half, and the rest is unexplained. This sample has approximately 170,000 clones in its table, and 90% to 95% of those were observed once. Of the sample, around 1.5% is held by the ten largest clones.

Worth noting for this clone: Its antigen remains unidentified. Base qualities were left out, and no much larger clone turns up one base away.

Sequencing used blood. The sequence was obtained from a woman in her twenties or thirties in good health. Rearrangement joined TRBV11-2 to TRBJ1-3; 9 bases in the middle match TRBD1. The bases read TGTGCCAGCAGCTTGGGGACAGGGTCTGGAAACACCATATATTTT. Its protein is CASSLGTGSGNTIYF.